This TCR beta chain was identified during a study of cytomegalovirus exposure and HLA in healthy donors. Study at large: The Caucasian-associated ancestry cluster contained 81% of the approximately 420 genotyped donors.

On this clone: Its antigen is not identified.

The primer mix had 60 Vbeta and 13 Jbeta primers. TCRdb keeps only in-frame clones here, not all; method: immunoSEQ multiplex PCR. The sample carries some 180,000 clones, roughly 81% recorded once. Study-level points and caveats: In the analysis, some V segments, TRBV6-2 and TRBV6-3 included, were excluded as indistinguishable.

Per the germline V gene, CDR1 is SGHVS and CDR2 is FQNEAQ. The CDR3 consists of 16 residues. Between the trimmed V and J ends, which lost 10 bases and 0 bases, there was a span of 16 bases. This chain uses TRBV7-8 with TRBJ2-6; D is possibly TRBD2 (6 bases). Sequences were obtained from PBMCs. The clonotype comes from a man aged 25-40 years in good health and CMV-seropositive. In DNA, the CDR3 is TGTGCCACTGGGGGACTTCGGATCTCTGGGGCCAACGTCCTGACTTTC. Residues: CATGGLRISGANVLTF. Variable domain in full (rest from reference TRBV7-8 and TRBJ2-6): GAGVSQSPRYKVAKRGQDVALRCDPISGHVSLFWYQQALGQGPEFLTYFQNEAQLDKSGLPSDRFFAERPEGSVSTLKIQRTQQEDSAVYLCATGGLRISGANVLTFGAGSRLTVL.